The 21 T cell receptor beta chains given below trace back to one sample, sequenced in a study of neoadjuvant anti-PD-1 for oral cavity cancer. Clones were read by immunoSEQ multiplex PCR, and TCRdb kept only the in-frame ones, dropping some. The table shows some 70,000 clones, with roughly 81% occurring only once. The time point here: after neoadjuvant nivolumab, at surgical resection. The specimen comprised PBMCs, sampled after nivolumab (anti-PD-1) treatment. The receptors were gathered from a person aged 35 to 85 with oral cavity squamous cell carcinoma.

The V gene is TRBV5-1, the J gene TRBJ2-7; 12 positions agree with TRBD2. The CDR3 covers 16 residues. Germline CDR1 and CDR2: SGHRS and YFSETQ. V lost 4 bases, J lost 2 bases, and 7 bases stayed unmatched. The DNA of the CDR3 is TGCGCCAGCAGCGCCCCTCTAGCGGGAGGGACCTACGAGCAGTACTTC. This sequence encodes CASSAPLAGGTYEQYF.

The CDR3 coding sequence is TGCGCCAGCAGCTTGGACTCAACCAAGAGGGACACAGATACGCAGTATTTT. This codes for CASSLDSTKRDTDTQYF. The chain uses TRBV5-1 and TRBJ2-3; TRBD2 is a possible D gene (5 bases). The CDR3 is 17 amino acids. V lost 0 bases, J lost 2 bases, and 16 bases lay in between. Germline values: CDR1 SGHRS, CDR2 YFSETQ.

The J gene is TRBJ2-7, the V gene TRBV19; no firm D call. The CDR3 is 14 amino acids. The germline V gene encodes CDR1 LNHDA and CDR2 SQIVND (reference sequence). Trimming took 5 bases from V and 2 from J, leaving 13 bases between them. CDR3 in DNA: TGTGCCAGTAGTGACACCTCCTATCCCTACGAGCAGTACTTC. Translated, it gives CASSDTSYPYEQYF.

V is TRBV19 and J is TRBJ2-2, with 8 positions matching TRBD1. Trimming removed 5 bases from V and 6 bases from J; junction bases left unmatched: 11. The CDR3 extends over 16 amino acids. Germline lookup yields CDR1 LNHDA and CDR2 SQIVND (reference sequence). CDR3 sequence (DNA): TGTGCCAGTAGTCCCGCCGGACAGGGAGGTTCCGGGGAGCTGTTTTTT. It is translated as CASSPAGQGGSGELFF.

J is TRBJ2-7 and V is TRBV2; TRBD1 aligns across 9 bases. Germline CDR1 reads SNHLY; CDR2 reads FYNNEI. The V gene end was trimmed by 8 bases and the J gene end by 3 bases; junction bases not matched to a gene: 8. This CDR3 is built from 14 residues. The CDR3 reads CASSEGQGDYEQYF. Written as DNA, the CDR3 is TGTGCCAGCTCGGAGGGACAGGGAGACTACGAGCAGTACTTC.

The chain uses TRBV5-6 and TRBJ2-5; no clear D gene. From germline, CDR1 is SGHDT and CDR2 YYEEEE. V was cut by 6 bases and J by 9 bases, with 21 bases left in between. The length of the CDR3 is 14 residues. CDR3 sequence (DNA): TGTGCCAGCACCCGAGCTGGCAGTCACCTACCCCAGTACTTC. Translation gives CASTRAGSHLPQYF.

This clone was observed a single time. The V call is TRBV9, the J call TRBJ1-2, with 8 bases aligning to TRBD1. CDR3 length: 16 amino acids. The V and J ends lost 6 bases and 0 bases, in that order; junction bases with no gene match: 10. Germline CDR1 and CDR2: SGDLS and YYNGEE. For the CDR3, the DNA is TGTGCCAGCACCTTTGGACAGGGCGAAGCTAACTATGGCTACACCTTC. Translated: CASTFGQGEANYGYTF.

The chain employs TRBV30 and TRBJ1-1; TRBD1 is a possible D gene (6 bases). V was cut by 7 bases and J by 5 bases, with 14 bases left in between. Germline CDR1 reads GTSNPN; CDR2 reads SVGIG (reference sequence). This CDR3 is built from 12 residues. The CDR3 loop is CAFGGLVTEAFF. DNA for the CDR3: TGTGCCTTCGGGGGGCTAGTGACTGAAGCTTTCTTT.

The chain is built from TRBV11-2 and TRBJ2-1, with D unresolved. Germline-derived CDR1 and CDR2 are SGHAT and FQNNGV. This CDR3 contains 14 residues. The V and J ends lost 2 bases and 0 bases respectively, with 5 bases between them. The CDR3 region has the DNA TGTGCCAGCAGCTTAATCCTCTCCTACAATGAGCAGTTCTTC. It specifies CASSLILSYNEQFF.

The chain uses TRBV19 and TRBJ1-2; 12 nucleotides line up with TRBD1. After removal of 8 bases from V and 3 bases from J, the junction contained 1 base not matched to a gene. Germline V gene lookup returns CDR1 LNHDA and CDR2 SQIVND (reference sequence). The CDR3 totals 13 residues. The CDR3 reads CASGTGGDYGYTF. Here the CDR3 DNA reads TGTGCCAGTGGGACAGGGGGCGACTATGGCTACACCTTC.

The V and J genes are TRBV2 and TRBJ1-1; 9 bases line up with TRBD1. Trimming at V came to 7 bases and at J to 6 bases, leaving 9 bases not matched to a gene. Germline CDR1 and CDR2: SNHLY and FYNNEI. This CDR3 has 14 residues. The CDR3 DNA is TGTGCCAGCATACAGGGGGCTGTTATTGCTGAAGCTTTCTTT. This encodes CASIQGAVIAEAFF.

The V gene is TRBV15, the J gene TRBJ2-3; 12 bases fit TRBD2. Germline-derived CDR1 and CDR2 are LNHNV and YYDKDF (reference sequence). The length of the CDR3 is 18 residues. Trimming took 1 base from V and 4 from J; bases not matched to a gene: 9. CDR3 coding DNA: TGTGCCACCAGCAGAGCTCCGACGACTAGCGGGAGAGCAGATACGCAGTATTTT. This codes for CATSRAPTTSGRADTQYF. The variable domain in full, with the rest retrieved from reference TRBV15 and TRBJ2-3, is DAMVIQNPRYQVTQFGKPVTLSCSQTLNHNVMYWYQQKSSQAPKLLFHYYDKDFNNEADTPDNFQSRRPNTSFCFLDIRSPGLGDTAMYLCATSRAPTTSGRADTQYFGPGTRLTVL.

This rearrangement joins TRBV27 to TRBJ1-5, with a possible D match to TRBD1 (6 bases). V was cut by 5 bases and J by 6 bases, with 20 bases left in between. Germline lookup yields CDR1 MNHEY and CDR2 SMNVEV (reference sequence). The length of the CDR3 is 16 residues. The CDR3 nucleotides read TGTGCCAGCAGTCCCTGGGAGGGGGTAGTAGGTCAGCCCCAGCATTTT. This codes for CASSPWEGVVGQPQHF.

The chain has TRBV27 and TRBJ2-7; 7 bases agree with TRBD2. The V gene end was trimmed by 4 bases and the J gene end by 3 bases; junction bases not matched to a gene: 3. Germline values: CDR1 MNHEY, CDR2 SMNVEV (reference sequence). The CDR3 is 13 amino acids. The CDR3 protein is CASSSRDYYEQYF. CDR3 bases: TGTGCCAGCAGTTCCCGGGACTACTACGAGCAGTACTTC.

This clone was detected a few times. This chain links TRBV15 with TRBJ2-3; the D gene is possibly TRBD2 (5 bases). CDR1 is LNHNV and CDR2 is YYDKDF in the germline V gene (reference sequence). The V end lost 1 base, the J end lost 1 base, and 6 bases lay between the germline ends. The CDR3 runs 14 residues. CDR3 DNA: TGTGCCACCAGCAGAGGTAGCGGCACAGATACGCAGTATTTT. It codes for CATSRGSGTDTQYF.

In its sample, this clone was seen once. The chain carries TRBV2 and TRBJ1-5, with D tentatively TRBD1 (6 bases). Germline V gene lookup returns CDR1 SNHLY and CDR2 FYNNEI. The length of the CDR3 is 15 residues. V was clipped by 4 bases and J by 4 bases, with 14 bases between them. The CDR3 nucleotides are TGTGCCAGCAGTGGGGGACAAATCGGGAATCAGCCCCAGCATTTT. Translation: CASSGGQIGNQPQHF.

This rearrangement joins TRBV25-1 to TRBJ2-5, with TRBD2 as a possible D gene (5 bases). V lost 1 base to trimming and J lost 3 bases, with 9 bases between them. Germline assignment: CDR1 MGHDK and CDR2 SYGVNS. The CDR3 is 14 amino acids. This chain's CDR3 is CASSESGDKETQYF. The CDR3, as DNA: TGTGCCAGCAGTGAATCCGGGGATAAAGAGACCCAGTACTTC.

This chain connects TRBV19 to TRBJ2-7; 12 bases align to TRBD2. The J segment lost 2 bases and the V segment lost 5 bases, leaving 1 base of the junction unmatched. The germline V gene has CDR1 LNHDA and CDR2 SQIVND (reference sequence). The CDR3 runs to 14 residues. CDR3 sequence reads: CASSGLAGTYEQYF. Here the CDR3 DNA reads TGTGCCAGTAGTGGACTAGCGGGAACCTACGAGCAGTACTTC.

The chain couples TRBV19 to TRBJ2-7; D is ambiguous. This CDR3 has 9 amino acids. Trimming took 11 bases from V and 1 from J, leaving 3 bases between them. CDR1 LNHDA and CDR2 SQIVND come from the germline V gene (reference sequence). CDR3 sequence reads: CAGSYEQYF. For the CDR3, the DNA is TGTGCCGGTTCCTACGAGCAGTACTTC.

This chain uses TRBV9 with TRBJ2-7; 9 positions match TRBD2. CDR1 is SGDLS and CDR2 is YYNGEE in the germline V gene. The V gene end was trimmed by 4 bases and the J gene end by 5 bases; junction bases not matched to a gene: 7. The CDR3 covers 14 residues. The DNA of the CDR3 is TGTGCCAGCAGCCCCGGGGTAGCGGGAGACGAGCAGTACTTC. This sequence encodes CASSPGVAGDEQYF.

The chain couples TRBV5-4 to TRBJ1-1; a weak D match, TRBD1 (5 bases). Germline CDR1 is SGHNT and CDR2 is YYREEE (reference sequence). This CDR3 contains 13 residues. V gave up 3 bases and J gave up 0 bases, with 6 bases separating them. The CDR3 DNA follows: TGTGCCAGCAGCTGGACAATGAACACTGAAGCTTTCTTT. Translation gives CASSWTMNTEAFF.